This TCR beta chain was recorded in a study of response to subunit inactivated influenza vaccine (dated by TCRdb to about 2018). Notes on the research overall: Deep quantitative T cell receptor repertoire profiling was used in the study to track responses to a trivalent subunit inactivated influenza vaccine. What the study reported, not specific to this receptor: The authors proposed that each seasonal influenza vaccination may bring in only a limited number of new T cells.

Libraries were prepared through RT-PCR. This sample was sequenced with an Illumina HiSeq 2500. TCRdb reanalyzed the raw reads on its own, using fastp at Q25 for trimming and MiXCR for clone calling, and kept in-frame beta chains. CDR3 protein sequences are deduplicated, and each keeps its most common genes and DNA. The sample table lists 500,000 to 550,000 distinct CDR3 sequences, 20% to 25% of them with a count of one. The ten largest make up roughly 2.8% of the sample. Remarks on this clonotype: There is no known antigen for this receptor. No qualities accompany the bases; no much larger clone lies one base away.

These sequences were also reported in another study, on T cells expressing NK-cell markers. As noted in the second study: TCR beta cDNA libraries were made by 5'RACE template switching that added a universal primer site and unique molecular identifiers. Three sorted T-cell subsets (CD3+CD56+NKG2C+, CD3+CD56+NKG2C- and CD3+CD56-NKG2C+) from roughly eight donors had their TCR beta-chain repertoires profiled. Among the eight sequenced donors, seven were HCMV-seropositive and one was HCMV-seronegative. To restrict sorting to alphabetaTCR-expressing T cells, an anti-gammadeltaTCR antibody was added in several experiments. In over 5 donors, the dominant CD3+CD56+NKG2C+ clonotypes were among the top 10 CD8+ clonotypes and accounted for about 1.0-7.5% of CD8+ T cells. Those dominant clonotypes were again the most abundant among CD3+CD56-NKG2C+ cells in a few donors, at about 28.3-65%. Whether the expanded NKG2C-expressing T cell clones were specific for HCMV antigens remained unclear. The eight sequenced donors were randomly selected healthy volunteers, three men and five women. HCMV-specific IgG was detected in serum with a commercial ELISA kit to determine HCMV serostatus. Ficoll density gradient centrifugation was used to isolate peripheral blood mononuclear cells from blood. Magnetic immunoseparation with Miltenyi isolation kits was used to isolate CD4+ and CD8+ T cells from PBMC. cDNA synthesis was primed from the TCR beta constant segment, followed by two successive PCR amplification steps. Sequencing of the libraries produced 2 x 150 bp reads on Illumina HiSeq 2000/2500, MiSeq or NextSeq. MIGEC was used to demultiplex reads and group the reads by UMI, and MiTCR was used to assemble and quantify clonotypes. To remove erroneous sequences, TCR cDNA sequences were retained only when supported by two or more reads. The tcR package was used for downstream repertoire analysis, and clonotypes were matched between fractions using CDR3 nucleotide sequence together with V segment. VDJmatch was used to annotate antigen specificity against VDJdb, with one amino acid substitution allowed in CDR3.

This TCR derives from a man aged 45-65 years who received an inactivated influenza vaccine. Donor details come from another sample of the same person, matched by shared clones. Specimen: CD4+ T cells sorted from PBMCs, collected 11 to 12 days after vaccination.

The DNA sequence reads TGCGCCAGCAGCCCCATCGGCCGGGACTCTGGGGCCAACGTCCTGACTTTC. Its protein reads: CASSPIGRDSGANVLTF. The rearrangement joined TRBV5-1 to TRBJ2-6; TRBD2 is a weak D gene call, 5 bases matching. A distance of 14 bases separates the germline ends of V and J, which lose 4 bases and 0 bases respectively. CDR3 length: 17 amino acids, cysteine to phenylalanine. The entry retains the CDR3 DNA only, 51 bases that are in frame from base 1. For CDR1 and CDR2, the germline V gene lists SGHRS and YFSETQ.